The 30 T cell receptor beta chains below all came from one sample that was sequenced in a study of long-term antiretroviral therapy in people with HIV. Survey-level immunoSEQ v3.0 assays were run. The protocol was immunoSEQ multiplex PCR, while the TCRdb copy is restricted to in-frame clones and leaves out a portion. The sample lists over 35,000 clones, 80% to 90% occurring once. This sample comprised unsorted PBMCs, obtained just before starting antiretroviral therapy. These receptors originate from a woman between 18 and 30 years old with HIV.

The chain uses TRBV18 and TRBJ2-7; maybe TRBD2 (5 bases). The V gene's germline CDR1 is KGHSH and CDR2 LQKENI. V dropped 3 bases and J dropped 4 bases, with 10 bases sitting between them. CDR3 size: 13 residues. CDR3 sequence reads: CASSPPDWYEQYF. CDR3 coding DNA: TGTGCCAGCTCACCGCCGGACTGGTACGAGCAGTACTTC.

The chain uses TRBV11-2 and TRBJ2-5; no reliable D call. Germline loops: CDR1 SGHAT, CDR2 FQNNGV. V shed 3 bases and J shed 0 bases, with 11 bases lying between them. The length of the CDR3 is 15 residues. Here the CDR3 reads CASSFPLLYQETQYF. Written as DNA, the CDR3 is TGTGCCAGCAGCTTTCCACTACTGTACCAAGAGACCCAGTACTTC.

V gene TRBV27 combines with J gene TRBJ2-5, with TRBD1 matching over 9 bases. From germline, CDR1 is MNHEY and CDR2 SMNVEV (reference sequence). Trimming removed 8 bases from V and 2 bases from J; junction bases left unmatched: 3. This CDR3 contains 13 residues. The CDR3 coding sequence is TGTGCCAGCGTCGGACAGGGGCAAGAGACCCAGTACTTC. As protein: CASVGQGQETQYF.

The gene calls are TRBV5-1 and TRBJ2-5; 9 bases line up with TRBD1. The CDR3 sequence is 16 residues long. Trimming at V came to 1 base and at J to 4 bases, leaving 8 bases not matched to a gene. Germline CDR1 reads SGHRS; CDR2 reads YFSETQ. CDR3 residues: CASSLIHGQGLETQYF. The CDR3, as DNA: TGCGCCAGCAGCTTGATTCATGGACAGGGGCTAGAGACCCAGTACTTC.

In DNA, the CDR3 is TGTGCCAGCACCGGGGACAGGGCTAACTACGAGCAGTACTTC. The encoded protein is CASTGDRANYEQYF. V usage is TRBV5-4 and J usage is TRBJ2-7, with 9 bases aligning to TRBD1. Germline V gene lookup returns CDR1 SGHNT and CDR2 YYREEE (reference sequence). The CDR3 consists of 14 residues. V shed 6 bases and J 3 bases; nucleotides not matched to a gene: 7.

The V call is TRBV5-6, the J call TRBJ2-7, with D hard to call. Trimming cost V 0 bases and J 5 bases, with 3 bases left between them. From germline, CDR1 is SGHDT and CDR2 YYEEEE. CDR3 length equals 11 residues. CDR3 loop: CASSLDHEQYF. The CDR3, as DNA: TGTGCCAGCAGCTTGGACCACGAGCAGTACTTC. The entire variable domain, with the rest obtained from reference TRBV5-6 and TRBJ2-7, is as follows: DAGVTQSPTHLIKTRGQQVTLRCSPKSGHDTVSWYQQALGQGPQFIFQYYEEEERQRGNFPDRFSGHQFPNYSSELNVNALLLGDSALYLCASSLDHEQYFGPGTRLTVT.

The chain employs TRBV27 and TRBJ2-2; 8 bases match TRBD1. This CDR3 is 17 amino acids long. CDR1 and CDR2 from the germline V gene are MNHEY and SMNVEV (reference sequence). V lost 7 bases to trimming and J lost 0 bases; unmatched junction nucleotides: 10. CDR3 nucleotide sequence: TGTGCCAGCACCAGACAGGGGTTGGCGGCGAACACCGGGGAGCTGTTTTTT. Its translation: CASTRQGLAANTGELFF.

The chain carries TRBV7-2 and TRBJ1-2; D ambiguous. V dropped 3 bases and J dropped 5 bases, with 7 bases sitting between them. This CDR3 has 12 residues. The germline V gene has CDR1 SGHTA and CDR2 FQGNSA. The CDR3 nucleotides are TGTGCCAGCAGCTTCGGGAGTTATGGCTACACCTTC. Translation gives CASSFGSYGYTF.

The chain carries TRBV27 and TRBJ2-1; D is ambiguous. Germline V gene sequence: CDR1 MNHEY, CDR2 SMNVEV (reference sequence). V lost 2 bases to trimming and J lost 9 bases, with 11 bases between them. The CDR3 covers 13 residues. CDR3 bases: TGTGCCAGCAGTTTACCGCTGGGCTCTGAGCAGTTCTTC. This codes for CASSLPLGSEQFF.

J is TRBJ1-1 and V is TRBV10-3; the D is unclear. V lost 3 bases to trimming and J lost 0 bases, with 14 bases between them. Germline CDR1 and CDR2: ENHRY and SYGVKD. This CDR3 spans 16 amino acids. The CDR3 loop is CAISEISSRLNTEAFF. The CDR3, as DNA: TGTGCCATCAGTGAAATTAGTAGCCGACTGAACACTGAAGCTTTCTTT.

The CDR3 reads CASRNATNEKLFF. CDR3 coding DNA: TGTGCCAGCCGGAATGCAACTAATGAAAAACTGTTTTTT. The rearrangement joins TRBV7-3 to TRBJ1-4; D call uncertain. The germline V gene has CDR1 SGHTA and CDR2 FQGTGA. V was cut by 8 bases and J by 0 bases, with 7 bases left in between. There are 13 residues in the CDR3. The full variable domain, its missing parts supplied by reference TRBV7-3 and TRBJ1-4, is GAGVSQTPSNKVTEKGKYVELRCDPISGHTALYWYRQSLGQGPEFLIYFQGTGAADDSGLPNDRFFAVRPEGSVSTLKIQRTERGDSAVYLCASRNATNEKLFFGSGTQLSVL.

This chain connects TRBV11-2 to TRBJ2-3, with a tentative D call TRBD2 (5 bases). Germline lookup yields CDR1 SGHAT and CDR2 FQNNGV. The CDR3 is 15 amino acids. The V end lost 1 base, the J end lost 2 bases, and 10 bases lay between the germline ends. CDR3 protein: CASSLATGDTDTQYF. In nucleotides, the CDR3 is TGTGCCAGCAGCTTAGCAACCGGGGACACAGATACGCAGTATTTT.

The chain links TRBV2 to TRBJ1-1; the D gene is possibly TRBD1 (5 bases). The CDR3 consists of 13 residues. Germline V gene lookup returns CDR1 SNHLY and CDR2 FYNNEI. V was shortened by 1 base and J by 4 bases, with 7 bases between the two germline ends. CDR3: CASSEGRGTEAFF. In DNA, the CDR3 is TGTGCCAGCAGTGAAGGGAGGGGCACTGAAGCTTTCTTT.

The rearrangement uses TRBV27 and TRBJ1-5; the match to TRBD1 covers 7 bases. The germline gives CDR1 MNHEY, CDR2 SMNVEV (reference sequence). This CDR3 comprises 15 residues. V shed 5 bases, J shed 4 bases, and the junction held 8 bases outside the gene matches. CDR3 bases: TGTGCCAGCAGTCCCGAGGGACAGCCAAATCAGCCCCAGCATTTT. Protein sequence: CASSPEGQPNQPQHF.

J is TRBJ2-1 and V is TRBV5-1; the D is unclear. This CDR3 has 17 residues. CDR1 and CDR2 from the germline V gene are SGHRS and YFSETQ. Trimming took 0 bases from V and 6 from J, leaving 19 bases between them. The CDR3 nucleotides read TGCGCCAGCAGCTTGGCCATGGGAAGGGTTGGTGGCAATGAGCAGTTCTTC. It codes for CASSLAMGRVGGNEQFF.

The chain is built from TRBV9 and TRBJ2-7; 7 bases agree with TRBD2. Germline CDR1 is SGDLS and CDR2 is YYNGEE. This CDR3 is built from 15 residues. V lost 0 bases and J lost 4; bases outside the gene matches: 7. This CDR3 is CASSVGPGGGYEQYF. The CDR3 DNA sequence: TGTGCCAGCAGCGTAGGGCCGGGAGGAGGATACGAGCAGTACTTC.

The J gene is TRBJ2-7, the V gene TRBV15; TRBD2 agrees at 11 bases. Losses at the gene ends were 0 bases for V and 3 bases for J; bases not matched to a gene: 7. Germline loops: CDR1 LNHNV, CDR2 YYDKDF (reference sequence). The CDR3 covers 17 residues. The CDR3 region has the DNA TGTGCCACCAGCAGAGATATCACGACTAGCGGGAACTACGAGCAGTACTTC. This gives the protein CATSRDITTSGNYEQYF.

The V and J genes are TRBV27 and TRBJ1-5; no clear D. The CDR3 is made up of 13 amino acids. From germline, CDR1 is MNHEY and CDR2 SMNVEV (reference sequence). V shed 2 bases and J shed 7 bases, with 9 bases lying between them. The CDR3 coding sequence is TGTGCCAGCAGTTTAGAGGGCCGCCAGCCCCAGCATTTT. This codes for CASSLEGRQPQHF.

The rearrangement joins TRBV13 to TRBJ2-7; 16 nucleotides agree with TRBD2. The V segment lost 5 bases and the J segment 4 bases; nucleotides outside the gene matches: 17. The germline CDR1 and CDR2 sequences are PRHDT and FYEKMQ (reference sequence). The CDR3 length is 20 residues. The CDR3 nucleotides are TGTGCCAGCAGCACCCAAGGCGGGACTAGCGGGAGGGCCAGGAGGTACGAGCAGTACTTC. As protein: CASSTQGGTSGRARRYEQYF. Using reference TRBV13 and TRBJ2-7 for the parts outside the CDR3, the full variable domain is AAGVIQSPRHLIKEKRETATLKCYPIPRHDTVYWYQQGPGQDPQFLISFYEKMQSDKGSIPDRFSAQQFSDYHSELNMSSLELGDSALYFCASSTQGGTSGRARRYEQYFGPGTRLTVT.

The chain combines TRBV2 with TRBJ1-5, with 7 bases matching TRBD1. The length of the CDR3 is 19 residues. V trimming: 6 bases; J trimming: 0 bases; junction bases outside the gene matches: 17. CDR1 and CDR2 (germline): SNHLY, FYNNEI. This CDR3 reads CASSFTPETGISSNQPQHF. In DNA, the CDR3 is TGTGCCAGCAGCTTTACGCCCGAGACAGGGATCAGTAGCAATCAGCCCCAGCATTTT.

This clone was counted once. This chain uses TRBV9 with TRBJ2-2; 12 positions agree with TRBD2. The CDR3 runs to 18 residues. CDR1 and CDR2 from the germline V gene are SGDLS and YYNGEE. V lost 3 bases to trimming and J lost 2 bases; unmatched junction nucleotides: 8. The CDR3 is CASSGGRTSGANTGELFF. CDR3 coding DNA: TGTGCCAGCAGCGGAGGTAGGACTAGCGGGGCCAACACCGGGGAGCTGTTTTTT.

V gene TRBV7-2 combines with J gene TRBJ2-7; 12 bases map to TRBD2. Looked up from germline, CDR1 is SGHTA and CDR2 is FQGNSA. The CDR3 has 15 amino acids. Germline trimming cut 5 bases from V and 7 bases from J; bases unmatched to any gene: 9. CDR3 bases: TGTGCCAGCAGCCCGCGGACTAGCGGGGTGTATGAGCAGTACTTC. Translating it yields CASSPRTSGVYEQYF. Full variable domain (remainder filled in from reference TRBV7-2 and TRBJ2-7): GAGVSQSPSNKVTEKGKDVELRCDPISGHTALYWYRQSLGQGLEFLIYFQGNSAPDKSGLPSDRFSAERTGGSVSTLTIQRTQQEDSAVYLCASSPRTSGVYEQYFGPGTRLTVT.

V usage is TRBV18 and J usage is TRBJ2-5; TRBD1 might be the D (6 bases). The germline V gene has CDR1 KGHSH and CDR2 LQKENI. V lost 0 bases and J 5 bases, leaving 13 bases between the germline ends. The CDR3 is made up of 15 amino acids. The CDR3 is CASSPPPRGAETQYF. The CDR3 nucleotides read TGTGCCAGCTCACCACCTCCCAGGGGCGCGGAGACCCAGTACTTC.

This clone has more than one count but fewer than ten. The CDR3 spells CASSQEGGSIYEQYF. The CDR3, as DNA: TGCGCCAGCAGCCAAGAAGGCGGGAGCATCTACGAGCAGTACTTC. The rearrangement uses TRBV4-3 and TRBJ2-7; 7 nucleotides line up with TRBD2. The junction had 5 bases not matched to a gene; V was cut back by 0 bases and J by 3 bases. Per the germline V gene, CDR1 is LGHNA and CDR2 is YSLEER. The CDR3 has 15 amino acids.

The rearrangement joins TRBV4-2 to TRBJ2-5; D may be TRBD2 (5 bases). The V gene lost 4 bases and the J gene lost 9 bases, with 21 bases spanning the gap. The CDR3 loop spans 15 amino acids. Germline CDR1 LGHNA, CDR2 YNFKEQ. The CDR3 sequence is CASSPNWQQPGAQYF. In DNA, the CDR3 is TGTGCCAGCAGCCCCAATTGGCAGCAGCCCGGGGCCCAGTACTTC.

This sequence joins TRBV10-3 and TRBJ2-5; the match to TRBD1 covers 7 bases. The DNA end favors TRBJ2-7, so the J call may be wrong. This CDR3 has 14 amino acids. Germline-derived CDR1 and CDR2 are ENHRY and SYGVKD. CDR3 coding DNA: TGTGCCATCAGTGAAGGGGCAGGGGGCTACGAGCAGTACTTC. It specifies CAISEGAGGYEQYF.

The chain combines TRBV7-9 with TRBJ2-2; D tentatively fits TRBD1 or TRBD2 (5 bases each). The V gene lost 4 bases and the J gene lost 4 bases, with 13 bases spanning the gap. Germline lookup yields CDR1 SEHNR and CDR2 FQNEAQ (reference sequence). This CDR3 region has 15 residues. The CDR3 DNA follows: TGTGCCAGCAGCTCGCCCACAGGAGGCACCGGGGAGCTGTTTTTT. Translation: CASSSPTGGTGELFF.

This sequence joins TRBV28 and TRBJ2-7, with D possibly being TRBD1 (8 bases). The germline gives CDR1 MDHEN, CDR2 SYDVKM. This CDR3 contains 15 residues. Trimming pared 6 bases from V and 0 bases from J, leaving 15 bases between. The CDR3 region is CASRMGGTGSYEQYF. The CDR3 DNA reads TGTGCCAGCAGGATGGGGGGGACAGGCTCCTACGAGCAGTACTTC.

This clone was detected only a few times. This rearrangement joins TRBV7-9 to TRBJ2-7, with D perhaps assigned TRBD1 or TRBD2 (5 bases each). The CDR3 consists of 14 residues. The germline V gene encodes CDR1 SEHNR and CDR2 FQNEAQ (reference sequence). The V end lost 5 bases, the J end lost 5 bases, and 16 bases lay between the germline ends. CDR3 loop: CASSPGPRGHEQYF. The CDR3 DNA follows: TGTGCCAGCAGCCCGGGACCTAGAGGGCACGAGCAGTACTTC. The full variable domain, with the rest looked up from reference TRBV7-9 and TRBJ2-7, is DTGVSQNPRHKITKRGQNVTFRCDPISEHNRLYWYRQTLGQGPEFLTYFQNEAQLEKSRLLSDRFSAERPKGSFSTLEIQRTEQGDSAMYLCASSPGPRGHEQYFGPGTRLTVT.

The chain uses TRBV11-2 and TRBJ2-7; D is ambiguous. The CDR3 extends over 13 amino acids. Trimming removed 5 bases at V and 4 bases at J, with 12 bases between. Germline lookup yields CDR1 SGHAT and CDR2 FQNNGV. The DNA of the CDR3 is TGTGCCAGCAGCATTCGGGCCAGTTACGAGCAGTACTTC. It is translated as CASSIRASYEQYF.